What follows are 16 T cell receptor beta chains derived from one specimen sequenced in a study of cytomegalovirus exposure and HLA in healthy donors. Clones were sequenced by immunoSEQ multiplex PCR, and TCRdb holds only the in-frame ones, with some missing. Among about 220,000 clones, over 70% were seen once, and the ten largest hold 11% to 15%. Input material: PBMCs. The receptors come from a young woman in good health and CMV-seropositive.

The chain joins TRBV5-6 to TRBJ1-2, with 7 bases matching TRBD1. This CDR3 is 14 amino acids long. Germline values: CDR1 SGHDT, CDR2 YYEEEE. The ends lost 1 base at V and 5 bases at J; junction bases unmatched: 5. In DNA form, the CDR3 reads TGTGCCAGCAGCTTGAAGGACAGGTCGTATGGCTACACCTTC. It is translated as CASSLKDRSYGYTF.

This clone was seen a few times. The V gene is TRBV27, the J gene TRBJ2-7; 8 bases are shared with TRBD1. The junction had 11 bases not matched to a gene; V was cut back by 4 bases and J by 6 bases. There are 15 residues in the CDR3. Germline CDR1 is MNHEY and CDR2 is SMNVEV (reference sequence). The CDR3 region has the DNA TGTGCCAGCAGTTCCACAGGGGGGCTCAGGAGCGAGCAGTACTTC. It is translated as CASSSTGGLRSEQYF.

The rearrangement uses TRBV27 and TRBJ2-4, with D uncertain. CDR1 is MNHEY, CDR2 SMNVEV, per germline (reference sequence). The germline V and J ends were trimmed by 7 bases and 1 base, with 11 bases remaining between them. This CDR3 region has 14 residues. The CDR3 region is CASKSLRAKNIQYF. The CDR3, as DNA: TGTGCCAGCAAGAGCTTGCGGGCCAAAAACATTCAGTACTTC.

This rearrangement joins TRBV5-1 to TRBJ1-2; 9 positions agree with TRBD1. Germline V gene data show CDR1 as SGHRS and CDR2 as YFSETQ. CDR3 length equals 14 residues. V lost 3 bases, J lost 6 bases, and 6 bases stayed unmatched. As DNA, the CDR3 is TGCGCCAGCAGCTCTCGACAGGGGGTAGATGGCTACACCTTC. It yields the protein CASSSRQGVDGYTF.

This clone showed up just a few times. The V gene is TRBV28, the J gene TRBJ2-7; 7 nucleotides agree with TRBD2. CDR1 is MDHEN, CDR2 SYDVKM, per germline. CDR3 length: 14 amino acids. V dropped 5 bases and J dropped 3; count of bases not matched to a gene: 7. Written as DNA, the CDR3 is TGTGCCAGCAGTATCGGACTAGTCCTCTACGAGCAGTACTTC. This gives the protein CASSIGLVLYEQYF.

The chain carries TRBV30 and TRBJ2-3; D call uncertain. The CDR3 extends over 11 amino acids. The germline V gene encodes CDR1 GTSNPN and CDR2 SVGIG (reference sequence). V was cut by 6 bases and J by 0 bases, with 4 bases left in between. CDR3 coding DNA: TGTGCCTGCTCTAGCACAGATACGCAGTATTTT. Its translation is CACSSTDTQYF.

This rearrangement joins TRBV27 to TRBJ2-7; 13 bases map to TRBD2. V was clipped by 4 bases and J by 2 bases; unmatched bases: 2. The length of the CDR3 is 15 residues. Germline lookup yields CDR1 MNHEY and CDR2 SMNVEV (reference sequence). CDR3 sequence: CASSSGLAGAYEQYF. CDR3 sequence (DNA): TGTGCCAGCAGTTCCGGACTAGCGGGAGCCTACGAGCAGTACTTC.

The J gene is TRBJ1-2, the V gene TRBV2; D is uncertain. The V and J ends lost 7 bases and 3 bases respectively, with 6 bases between them. From germline, CDR1 is SNHLY and CDR2 FYNNEI. The CDR3 runs to 11 residues. The CDR3 spells CASKPDYGYTF. The CDR3 DNA reads as TGTGCCAGCAAGCCAGACTATGGCTACACCTTC.

The chain has TRBV13 and TRBJ2-3; D remains unclear. Germline V lookup: CDR1 PRHDT, CDR2 FYEKMQ (reference sequence). The V gene lost 3 bases and the J gene lost 4 bases, with 5 bases spanning the gap. This CDR3 contains 12 residues. As DNA, the CDR3 is TGTGCCAGCAGCTTTGTATCAGATACGCAGTATTTT. Translated, it gives CASSFVSDTQYF.

This clone has only one observation. The chain recombines TRBV4-2 with TRBJ2-7, with 7 positions matching TRBD1. The CDR3 has 17 residues. The germline CDR1 and CDR2 sequences are LGHNA and YNFKEQ. V lost 4 bases to trimming and J lost 2 bases; unmatched junction nucleotides: 14. This CDR3 is CASSRTSGTVTTYEQYF. CDR3 DNA sequence: TGTGCCAGCAGCCGCACATCCGGGACAGTCACTACCTACGAGCAGTACTTC.

This rearrangement joins TRBV27 to TRBJ2-2; D perhaps matches TRBD1 (6 bases). The CDR3 has 17 amino acids. The germline gives CDR1 MNHEY, CDR2 SMNVEV (reference sequence). Trimming shortened V by 8 bases and J by 0 bases, and 19 bases separated the two germline ends. The DNA of the CDR3 is TGTGCCAGCGGCTGGTCTCCGGGACAAACGAACACCGGGGAGCTGTTTTTT. Translation: CASGWSPGQTNTGELFF.

This clone was observed once. V usage is TRBV16 and J usage is TRBJ1-5, with 7 bases identical to TRBD1. Per the germline V gene, CDR1 is KGHSY and CDR2 is FQNENV. Germline trimming cut 0 bases from V and 7 bases from J; bases unmatched to any gene: 6. The CDR3 consists of 15 residues. CDR3 region: CASSQSQGRGQPQHF. The CDR3 DNA reads as TGTGCCAGCAGCCAATCACAGGGGCGGGGGCAGCCCCAGCATTTT.

J is TRBJ2-2 and V is TRBV11-2; perhaps TRBD2 as D (6 bases). The CDR3 contains 13 residues. CDR1 is SGHAT, CDR2 FQNNGV, per germline. The V end lost 6 bases, the J end lost 3 bases, and 8 bases lay between the germline ends. Written as DNA, the CDR3 is TGTGCCAGCAGGACTAGTCACACCGGGGAGCTGTTTTTT. This codes for CASRTSHTGELFF.

This clone was detected a few times. The chain employs TRBV13 and TRBJ2-7, with D tentatively TRBD1 or TRBD2 (5 bases each). The germline CDR1 and CDR2 sequences are PRHDT and FYEKMQ (reference sequence). The V end lost 4 bases, the J end lost 12 bases, and 16 bases lay between the germline ends. This CDR3 is 12 amino acids long. The CDR3 DNA reads TGTGCCAGCAGCTCCCCCGGGACGGCCAGGTACTTC. The encoded protein is CASSSPGTARYF.

A few counts support this clone. The genes are TRBV5-8 and TRBJ2-7; D is uncertain. Trimming took 0 bases from V and 3 from J, leaving 10 bases between them. Germline V CDR1 and CDR2: SGHTS, YDEGEE. The CDR3 is 14 amino acids. Written as DNA, the CDR3 is TGTGCCAGCAGCTTGGCCTTTGACTTCTACGAGCAGTACTTC. Its translation: CASSLAFDFYEQYF.

The rearrangement links TRBV5-1 to TRBJ2-7; 10 nucleotides agree with TRBD2. V shed 0 bases and J 2 bases; nucleotides not matched to a gene: 8. The CDR3 is 17 amino acids. CDR1 and CDR2 (germline): SGHRS, YFSETQ. This CDR3 reads CASSLDPTSGHTYEQYF. CDR3 DNA: TGCGCCAGCAGCTTGGATCCGACTAGCGGGCATACCTACGAGCAGTACTTC.